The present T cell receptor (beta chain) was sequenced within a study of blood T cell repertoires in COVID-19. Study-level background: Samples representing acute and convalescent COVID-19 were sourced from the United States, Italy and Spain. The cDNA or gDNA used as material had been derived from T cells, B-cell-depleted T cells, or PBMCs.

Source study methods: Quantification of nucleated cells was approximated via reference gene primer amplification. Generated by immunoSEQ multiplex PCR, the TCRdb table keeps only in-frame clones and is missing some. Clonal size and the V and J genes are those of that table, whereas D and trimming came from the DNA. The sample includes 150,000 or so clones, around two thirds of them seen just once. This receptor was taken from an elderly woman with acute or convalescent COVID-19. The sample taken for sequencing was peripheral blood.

This chain's CDR3 is CASSQQGGTEAFF. The CDR3 DNA is TGTGCCAGCAGCCAACAGGGTGGAACTGAAGCTTTCTTT. This chain uses TRBV3-1 (or the pseudogene TRBV3-2) with TRBJ1-1, with D perhaps matching TRBD1 (5 bases). Germline V gene lookup returns CDR1 LGHDT and CDR2 YNNKEL (reference sequence). V was cut by 2 bases and J by 5 bases, with 9 bases left in between. The CDR3 loop spans 13 amino acids.